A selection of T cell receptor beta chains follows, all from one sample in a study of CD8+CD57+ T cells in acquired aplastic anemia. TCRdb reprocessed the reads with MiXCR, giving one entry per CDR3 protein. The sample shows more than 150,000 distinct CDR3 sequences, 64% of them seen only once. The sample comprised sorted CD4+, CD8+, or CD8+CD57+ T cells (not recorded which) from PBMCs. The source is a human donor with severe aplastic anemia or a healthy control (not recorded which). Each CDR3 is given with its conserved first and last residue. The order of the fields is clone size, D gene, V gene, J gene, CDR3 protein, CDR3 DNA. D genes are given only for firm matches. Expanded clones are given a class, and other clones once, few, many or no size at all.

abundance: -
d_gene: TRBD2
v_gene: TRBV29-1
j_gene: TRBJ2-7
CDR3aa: CSVGSLAGAYEQYF
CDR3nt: TGCAGCGTTGGGTCACTAGCGGGAGCTTACGAGCAGTACTTC

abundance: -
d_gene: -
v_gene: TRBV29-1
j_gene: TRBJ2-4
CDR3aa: CSAAQGNIQYF
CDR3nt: TGCAGCGCCGCGCAGGGAAACATTCAGTACTTC

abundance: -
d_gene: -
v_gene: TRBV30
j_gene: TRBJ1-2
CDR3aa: CAWSFQGTFGYTF
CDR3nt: TGTGCCTGGAGTTTCCAGGGGACCTTCGGCTACACCTTC

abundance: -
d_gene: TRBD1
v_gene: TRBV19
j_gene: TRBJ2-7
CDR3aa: CASGTANSYEQYF
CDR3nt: TGTGCCAGTGGGACAGCCAACTCCTACGAGCAGTACTTC

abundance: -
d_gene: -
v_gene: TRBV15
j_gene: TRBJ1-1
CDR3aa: CATSRDLTGQEAFF
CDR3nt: TGTGCCACCAGCAGAGATTTAACGGGGCAAGAAGCTTTCTTT

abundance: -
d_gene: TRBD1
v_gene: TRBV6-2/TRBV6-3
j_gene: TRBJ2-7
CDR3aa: CASRQGPPVSEQYF
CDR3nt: TGTGCCAGCAGACAGGGGCCCCCTGTCTCCGAGCAGTACTTC

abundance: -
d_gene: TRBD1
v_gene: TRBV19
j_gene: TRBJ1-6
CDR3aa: CASSTTGLGYNSPLHF
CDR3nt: TGTGCCAGTAGTACGACAGGGCTTGGATATAATTCACCCCTCCACTTT

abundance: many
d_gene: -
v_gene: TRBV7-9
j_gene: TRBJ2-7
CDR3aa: CASSPYLAYEQYF
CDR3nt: TGTGCCAGCAGCCCCTACTTGGCCTACGAGCAGTACTTC

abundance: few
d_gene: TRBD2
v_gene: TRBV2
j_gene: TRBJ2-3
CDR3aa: CASRASGRGTQYF
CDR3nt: TGTGCCAGCAGGGCTAGCGGGAGAGGTACGCAGTATTTT

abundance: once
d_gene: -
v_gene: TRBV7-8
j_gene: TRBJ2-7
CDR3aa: CASSRPPGTGNEQYF
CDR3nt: TGTGCCAGCAGCCGCCCCCCGGGTACAGGGAACGAGCAGTACTTC

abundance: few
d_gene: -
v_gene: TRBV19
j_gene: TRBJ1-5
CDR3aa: CASSMGLGQPQHF
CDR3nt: TGTGCCAGTAGTATGGGGCTTGGTCAGCCCCAGCATTTT

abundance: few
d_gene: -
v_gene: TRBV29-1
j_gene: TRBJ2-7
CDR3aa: CSVSVGYEQYF
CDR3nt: TGCAGCGTTAGTGTCGGCTACGAGCAGTACTTC

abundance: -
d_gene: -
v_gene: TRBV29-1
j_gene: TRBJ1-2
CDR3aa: CSVGVATNNYGYTF
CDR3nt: TGCAGCGTTGGGGTGGCAACCAATAACTATGGCTACACCTTC

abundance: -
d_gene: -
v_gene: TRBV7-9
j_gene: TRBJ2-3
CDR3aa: CASSQALTDTQYF
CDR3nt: TGTGCCAGCAGCCAAGCGCTTACAGATACGCAGTATTTT

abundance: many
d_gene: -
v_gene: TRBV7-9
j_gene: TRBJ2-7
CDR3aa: CASSPQVGTNEQYF
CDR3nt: TGTGCCAGCAGCCCGCAGGTGGGGACCAACGAGCAGTACTTC

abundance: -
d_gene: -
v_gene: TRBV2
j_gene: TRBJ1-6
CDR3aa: CASSEPGGRGGSPLHF
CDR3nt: TGTGCCAGCAGTGAACCAGGAGGGAGGGGAGGATCACCCCTCCACTTT

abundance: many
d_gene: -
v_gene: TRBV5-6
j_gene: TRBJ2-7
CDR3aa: CASSFAGRDGYEQYF
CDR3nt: TGTGCCAGCAGCTTCGCGGGGCGGGATGGGTACGAGCAGTACTTC

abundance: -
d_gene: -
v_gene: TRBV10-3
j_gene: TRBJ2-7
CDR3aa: CAISEAAGSANEQYF
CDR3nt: TGTGCCATCAGTGAGGCGGCAGGGTCCGCCAACGAGCAGTACTTC

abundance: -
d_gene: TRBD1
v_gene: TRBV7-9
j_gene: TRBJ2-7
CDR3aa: CASSSKRDRYYEQYF
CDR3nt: TGTGCCAGCAGCTCCAAAAGGGACAGGTACTACGAGCAGTACTTC

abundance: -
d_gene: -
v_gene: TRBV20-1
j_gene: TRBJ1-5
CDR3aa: CSARSEAGWSNQPQHF
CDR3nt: TGCAGTGCTAGAAGTGAGGCGGGATGGAGCAATCAGCCCCAGCATTTT

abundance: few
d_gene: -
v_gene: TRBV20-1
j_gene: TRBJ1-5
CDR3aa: CSARLIGGGNDF
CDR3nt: TGCAGTGCTAGGTTAATAGGGGGGGGGAACGATTTT

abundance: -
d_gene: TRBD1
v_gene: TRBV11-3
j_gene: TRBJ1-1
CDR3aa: CASSLGQQGATEAFF
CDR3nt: TGTGCCAGCAGCTTAGGCCAACAGGGGGCCACTGAAGCTTTCTTT

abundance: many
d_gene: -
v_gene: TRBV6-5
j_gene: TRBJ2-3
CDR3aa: CASRPSLGDTQYF
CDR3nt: TGTGCCAGCCGCCCTTCGCTGGGAGATACGCAGTATTTT

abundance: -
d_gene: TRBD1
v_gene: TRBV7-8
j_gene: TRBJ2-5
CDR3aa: CASSNRGEETQYF
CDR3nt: TGTGCCAGCAGTAACAGGGGGGAAGAGACCCAGTACTTC

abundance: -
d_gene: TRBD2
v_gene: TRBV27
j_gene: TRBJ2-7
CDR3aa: CASRFEGGLAPYEQYF
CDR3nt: TGTGCCAGCAGGTTCGAGGGGGGACTAGCCCCCTACGAGCAGTACTTC

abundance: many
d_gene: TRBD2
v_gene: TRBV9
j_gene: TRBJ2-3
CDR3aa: CASNPLAGDLDTQYF
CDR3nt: TGTGCCAGCAACCCACTAGCGGGGGATTTGGATACGCAGTATTTT

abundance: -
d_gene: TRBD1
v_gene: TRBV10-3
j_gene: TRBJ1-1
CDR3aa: CAISEGQGNTEAFF
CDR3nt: TGTGCCATCAGTGAGGGACAGGGAAACACTGAAGCTTTCTTT

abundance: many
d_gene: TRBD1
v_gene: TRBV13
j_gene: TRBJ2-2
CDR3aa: CASSSDRGGELFF
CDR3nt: TGTGCCAGCAGCTCGGACAGGGGAGGGGAGCTGTTTTTT

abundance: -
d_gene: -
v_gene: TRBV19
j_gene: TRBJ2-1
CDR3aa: CACQRERTYNEQFF
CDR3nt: TGTGCCTGCCAGCGCGAGCGGACCTACAATGAGCAGTTCTTC

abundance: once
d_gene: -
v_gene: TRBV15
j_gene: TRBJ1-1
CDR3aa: CATSRDRNTEAFF
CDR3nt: TGTGCCACCAGCAGGGACAGGAACACTGAAGCTTTCTTT

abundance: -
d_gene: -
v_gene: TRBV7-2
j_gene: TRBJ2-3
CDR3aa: CASSSRGHTDTQYF
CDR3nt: TGTGCCAGCAGCTCGCGGGGACACACAGATACGCAGTATTTT

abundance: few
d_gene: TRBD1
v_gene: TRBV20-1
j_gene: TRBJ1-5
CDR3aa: CSARITGGSNQPQHF
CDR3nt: TGCAGTGCTAGAATCACAGGGGGTAGCAATCAGCCCCAGCATTTT

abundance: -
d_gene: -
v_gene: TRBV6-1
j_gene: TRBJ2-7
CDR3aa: CASMDWGQDRSYEQYF
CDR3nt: TGTGCCAGCATGGATTGGGGGCAAGACAGATCCTACGAGCAGTACTTC

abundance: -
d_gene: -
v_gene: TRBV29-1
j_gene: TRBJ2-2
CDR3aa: CSVDIGSIGELFF
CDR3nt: TGCAGCGTGGACATAGGATCCATCGGGGAGCTGTTTTTT

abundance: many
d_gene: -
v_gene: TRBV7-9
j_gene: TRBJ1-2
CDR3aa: CASSSSGEGYGYTF
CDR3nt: TGTGCCAGCAGCTCATCTGGGGAAGGCTATGGCTACACCTTC

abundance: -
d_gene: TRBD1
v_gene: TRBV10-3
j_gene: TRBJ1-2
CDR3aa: CAISEWTGDGYTF
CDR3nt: TGTGCCATCAGTGAGTGGACAGGGGATGGCTACACCTTC

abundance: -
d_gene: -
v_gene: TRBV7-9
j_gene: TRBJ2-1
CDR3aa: CASSFPHDDEQFF
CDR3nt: TGTGCCAGCAGCTTCCCACACGACGATGAGCAGTTCTTC

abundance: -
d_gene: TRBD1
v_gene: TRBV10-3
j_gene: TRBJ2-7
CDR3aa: CAIIRTGSGTGGEQYF
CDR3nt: TGTGCCATCATCCGGACAGGGAGCGGCACGGGTGGCGAGCAGTACTTC

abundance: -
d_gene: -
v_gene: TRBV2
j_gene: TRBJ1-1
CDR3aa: CANARSEAFF
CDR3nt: TGTGCCAACGCCCGATCTGAAGCTTTCTTT

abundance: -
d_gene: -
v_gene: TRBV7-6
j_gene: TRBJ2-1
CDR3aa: CASSLGGGELDYNEQFF
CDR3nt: TGTGCCAGCAGCTTAGGCGGCGGCGAACTCGACTACAATGAGCAGTTCTTC

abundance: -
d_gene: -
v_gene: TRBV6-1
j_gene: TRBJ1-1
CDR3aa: CAIAGRMNTEAFF
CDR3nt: TGTGCCATCGCTGGAAGGATGAACACTGAAGCTTTCTTT

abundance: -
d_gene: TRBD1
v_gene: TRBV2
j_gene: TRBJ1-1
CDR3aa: CASKLGQGATEAFF
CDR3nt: TGTGCCAGCAAGTTGGGACAGGGGGCCACTGAAGCTTTCTTT

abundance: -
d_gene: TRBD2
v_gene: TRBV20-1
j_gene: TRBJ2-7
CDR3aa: CSASPAGRSYEQYF
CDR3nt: TGCAGTGCTAGCCCAGCGGGAAGGTCCTACGAGCAGTACTTC

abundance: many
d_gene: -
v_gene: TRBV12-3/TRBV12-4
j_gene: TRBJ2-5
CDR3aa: CASSPPGGGWETQYF
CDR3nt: TGTGCCAGCAGTCCCCCTGGGGGCGGTTGGGAGACCCAGTACTTC

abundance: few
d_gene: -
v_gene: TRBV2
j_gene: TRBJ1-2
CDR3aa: CASSGDSPNYGYTF
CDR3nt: TGTGCCAGCAGTGGAGACAGTCCTAACTATGGCTACACCTTC

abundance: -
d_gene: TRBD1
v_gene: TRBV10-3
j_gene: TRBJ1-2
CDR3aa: CASSYSLAGQGPYGYTF
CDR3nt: TGTGCCAGCAGTTACTCCCTAGCGGGACAGGGACCATATGGCTACACCTTC

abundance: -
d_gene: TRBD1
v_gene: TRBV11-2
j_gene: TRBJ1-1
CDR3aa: CASSPSPGQGKNTEAFF
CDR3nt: TGTGCCAGCAGCCCTAGTCCGGGACAGGGAAAGAACACTGAAGCTTTCTTT